This TCR beta chain was recorded in a study of T cells in Graves' hyperthyroidism and ophthalmopathy. Hyperthyroidism of Graves' type that showed no ophthalmopathy progression within 18 months was stable. Patients aged 18 to 65 had newly diagnosed hyperthyroidism that had lasted under 2 months. Germline-derived CDR1 and CDR2 are LGHDT and YNNKEL (reference sequence). This CDR3 spans 15 amino acids. V was cut by 4 bases and J by 2 bases, with 14 bases left in between. This clonotype came up a few times. The investigators amplified TCR beta CDR3 regions from RNA transcripts. Carried out on the TCR CDR3, a first-round RT-PCR used the HTBI primer set. TCRdb passed the multiplex PCR reads through MiXCR, listing each CDR3 protein once. Altogether under 650,000 distinct CDR3 sequences are present, around 15% being singletons, with the ten largest covering 3.8%.

The chain links TRBV3-1 to TRBJ1-1; D remains ambiguous. The sequenced sample consisted of blood. This clonotype originated in a woman under 40 with Graves' hyperthyroidism. Written as DNA, the CDR3 is TGTGCCAGCAGCCTCGCCGGGAGCCCCAACACTGAAGCTTTCTTT. The encoded protein is CASSLAGSPNTEAFF.